A single sample is the source of the 13 T cell receptor beta chains below, sequenced in a study of metastatic and nonmetastatic thyroid tumors. No patient received treatment before thyroid surgery. TCRdb re-called clones via MiXCR from the PCR reads. The profile shows roughly 14,000 clones, roughly 25% of them singletons. Sequencing was carried out using tumor tissue. Source of these receptors: a female donor with papillary thyroid cancer or a benign thyroid nodule (not recorded which). Some clones in this sample may be carry-over from other donors' samples.

This clone has more than one count but fewer than ten. The rearrangement links TRBV6-1 to TRBJ2-5; 8 bases match TRBD1. Trimming took 5 bases from V and 5 from J; bases not matched to a gene: 7. The CDR3 has 14 amino acids. Germline CDR1 and CDR2: MNHNS and SASEGT. This chain's CDR3 is CASSSGTGGETQYF. For the CDR3, the DNA is TGTGCCAGCAGTTCCGGCACAGGGGGGGAGACCCAGTACTTC.

This clone was counted between two and nine times. V is TRBV12-3 or TRBV12-4 and J is TRBJ1-2, with a tentative D call TRBD1 (5 bases). This CDR3 comprises 12 residues. The germline V and J ends were trimmed by 3 bases and 6 bases, with 8 bases remaining between them. The CDR3 spells CASSFGGDGYTF. The DNA of the CDR3 is TGTGCCAGCAGTTTCGGGGGTGATGGCTACACCTTC.

This clone has a count of ten or more. The chain recombines TRBV20-1 with TRBJ1-5; D is undetermined. The CDR3 is 12 amino acids. Germline V gives CDR1 DFQATT, CDR2 SNEGSKA (reference sequence). V was pared by 3 bases and J by 8 bases, with 11 bases between. The CDR3, as DNA: TGCAGTGCTAGTGGATTGGGAAAGCCCCAGCATTTT. Amino acid sequence: CSASGLGKPQHF.

In this sample, this clone turned up many times. The rearrangement links TRBV19 to TRBJ2-3, with D possibly being TRBD2 (6 bases). V dropped 7 bases and J dropped 0 bases, with 14 bases sitting between them. From germline, CDR1 is LNHDA and CDR2 SQIVND (reference sequence). The length of the CDR3 is 15 residues. Here the CDR3 reads CASMVGSGSTDTQYF. CDR3 bases: TGTGCCAGTATGGTCGGGAGTGGGAGCACAGATACGCAGTATTTT.

The chain is built from TRBV3-1 and TRBJ2-1; perhaps TRBD1 as D (6 bases). CDR3 length: 15 amino acids. Germline V gene sequence: CDR1 LGHDT, CDR2 YNNKEL (reference sequence). Trimming took 4 bases from V and 7 from J, leaving 17 bases between them. The CDR3 DNA follows: TGTGCCAGCAGCCGGGGACATTGGGCGTCTAATGAGCAGTTCTTC. This translates into CASSRGHWASNEQFF.

This clone is medium-sized. The conserved final phenylalanine or tryptophan is absent from the CDR3, which likely points to a read error. The DNA is left out, because the CDR3 cannot be placed on it with certainty; the CDR3 is given as TCRdb lists it. This chain joins TRBV6-5 and TRBJ2-3; the DNA was not compared with TRBD2, the D call given in the table. The CDR3 length equals 12 residues, ends included. Germline CDR1 reads MNHEY; CDR2 reads SVGAGI. This CDR3 is CASSYSILAGAP.

This clone occurred many times. The rearrangement joins TRBV7-2 to TRBJ1-2; 7 positions match TRBD1. Trimming took 2 bases from V and 8 from J; bases not matched to a gene: 8. Germline V gives CDR1 SGHTA, CDR2 FQGNSA. The length of the CDR3 is 14 residues. CDR3 sequence: CASSLLQAGGGYTF. CDR3 DNA sequence: TGTGCCAGCAGCTTACTACAAGCAGGGGGAGGCTACACCTTC.

This clone has a handful of counts. The junction departs from germline at one end; a sequencing error may be responsible. The rearrangement joins TRBV10-1 to TRBJ2-7; D gene ambiguous. The germline gives CDR1 WNHNN, CDR2 SYGVQD (reference sequence). This CDR3 has 10 residues. CDR3 coding DNA: TGCGCCAGCAGTCAGAGGACGGGTGTCTTC. Translating gives CASSQRTGVF.

As regards this clone: Sequence at one end of the junction differs from germline and may be a read error. The chain links TRBV12-3 or TRBV12-4 to TRBJ2-7, with 7 bases fitting TRBD2. The CDR3 covers 14 residues. The CDR3 region has the DNA TGTGCCAGAAGGCTAGCGGAGCACTCCTACGAGCAGTGCTTC. It codes for CARRLAEHSYEQCF.

This clone was detected many times. V is TRBV9 and J is TRBJ2-3; 7 bases map to TRBD1. Germline V gene sequence: CDR1 SGDLS, CDR2 YYNGEE. The CDR3 spans 16 residues. V lost 3 bases, J lost 3 bases, and 10 bases stayed unmatched. The CDR3, as DNA: TGTGCCAGCAGCGGCCGTTCAAGGGGGCGAACAGATACGCAGTATTTT. Protein product: CASSGRSRGRTDTQYF.

With regard to this clone: One end of the junction does not line up with germline, which may come from a read error. Distinct nucleotide sequences in the sample also encode this CDR3. The chain recombines TRBV7-7 with TRBJ2-7; D is unclear. CDR3 length: 13 residues. Germline V CDR1 and CDR2: SSHAT, FNYEAQ (reference sequence). CDR3: CASSLAGSHEQYF. The CDR3 DNA reads as TGTGCTAGCAGCTTAGCCGGGTCCCACGAGCAGTACTTT. The full variable domain, rest sourced from reference TRBV7-7 and TRBJ2-7, is GAGVSQSPRYKVTKRGQDVTLRCDPISSHATLYWYQQALGQGPEFLTYFNYEAQPDKSGLPSDRFSAERPEGSISTLTIQRTEQRDSAMYRCASSLAGSHEQYFGPGTRLTVT.

V usage is TRBV19 and J usage is TRBJ1-6; 8 positions match TRBD1. CDR3 length equals 17 residues. Germline-derived CDR1 and CDR2 are LNHDA and SQIVND (reference sequence). V was clipped by 8 bases and J by 10 bases; unmatched bases: 19. The CDR3 bases are TGTGCCAGTGGTTCTACAGGGGGTGCGAATATCGGCTCACCCCTCCACTTT. It specifies CASGSTGGANIGSPLHF.

V gene TRBV12-3 or TRBV12-4 combines with J gene TRBJ2-7, with D possibly being TRBD1 (5 bases). Trimming shortened V by 5 bases and J by 0 bases, and 8 bases separated the two germline ends. The CDR3 is made up of 13 amino acids. CDR3 nucleotides: TGTGCCAGCAGTATGACAGACTCCTACGAGCAGTACTTC. Encoded protein: CASSMTDSYEQYF.